The 30 T cell receptor beta chains given below trace back to one sample, sequenced in a study of preoperative IRX-2 immunotherapy in early breast cancer. Repertoires were generated with immunoSEQ multiplex PCR, while TCRdb's copy carries only in-frame clones and drops some. The sample holds 20,000 to 30,000 clones, about 77% seen once. The treatment denotes: preoperative locoregional IRX-2 cytokine immunotherapy. The sample consisted of lymph node tissue, taken before IRX-2 immunotherapy. Receptors originate from a human donor with breast cancer.

In its sample, this clone was seen a few times. V usage is TRBV28 and J usage is TRBJ1-5, with 10 bases lining up with TRBD1. The ends lost 5 bases at V and 6 bases at J; junction bases unmatched: 4. Per germline, CDR1 MDHEN and CDR2 SYDVKM. The CDR3 spans 14 residues. The CDR3 coding sequence is TGTGCCAGCAGTGTGGGACAGGGGATTCAGCCCCAGCATTTT. The encoded protein is CASSVGQGIQPQHF.

The chain recombines TRBV5-1 with TRBJ1-2; D is undetermined. V lost 4 bases and J 1 base, leaving 20 bases between the germline ends. Germline-derived CDR1 and CDR2 are SGHRS and YFSETQ. CDR3 size: 17 residues. The CDR3 reads CASSTGDGMGLNYGYTF. CDR3 nucleotides: TGCGCCAGCAGCACGGGCGACGGAATGGGCCTTAACTATGGCTACACCTTC.

In its sample, this clone was seen a few times. At one end, the junction sequence differs from germline, possibly due to a read error. The chain carries TRBV11-3 and TRBJ1-6; D might be TRBD1 (5 bases). Germline V gene sequence: CDR1 SGHNT, CDR2 YENEEA. The CDR3 totals 16 residues. The CDR3 reads CASSLDHRTYNSPLHF. CDR3 sequence (DNA): TGTGCCAGCAGCCTAGACCACAGGACCTATAATTCACCCCTCCACTTT.

This clone was counted between two and nine times. The chain couples TRBV11-3 to TRBJ2-1, with 11 bases lining up with TRBD2. Trimming at V came to 5 bases and at J to 1 base, leaving 10 bases not matched to a gene. The CDR3 length is 18 residues. The germline V gene has CDR1 SGHNT and CDR2 YENEEA. The chain's CDR3 is CASSPLFSGGASYNEQFF. The DNA of the CDR3 is TGTGCCAGCAGCCCCCTATTTAGCGGGGGGGCTTCCTACAATGAGCAGTTCTTC.

The chain carries TRBV11-3 and TRBJ2-2, with TRBD2 identical over 10 bases. The CDR3 totals 18 residues. Losses at the gene ends were 5 bases for V and 2 bases for J; bases not matched to a gene: 11. Germline CDR1 is SGHNT and CDR2 is YENEEA. The CDR3 sequence is CASSLGVAGGLNTGELFF. In DNA, the CDR3 is TGTGCCAGCAGCCTAGGGGTAGCGGGGGGCCTTAACACCGGGGAGCTGTTTTTT.

The V and J genes are TRBV28 and TRBJ1-3; D remains ambiguous. Looked up from germline, CDR1 is MDHEN and CDR2 is SYDVKM. This CDR3 is 14 amino acids long. Trimming removed 6 bases at V and 0 bases at J, with 9 bases between. CDR3 protein: CASSLAGSGNTIYF. In nucleotides, the CDR3 is TGTGCCAGCAGCTTGGCTGGCTCTGGAAACACCATATATTTT.

This CDR3 reads CASSLIQGWGTEAFF. Here the CDR3 DNA reads TGTGCCAGCAGCCTTATACAGGGATGGGGAACTGAAGCTTTCTTT. V is TRBV28 and J is TRBJ1-1; D is perhaps TRBD1 (6 bases). CDR3 length: 15 amino acids. Trimming shortened V by 6 bases and J by 5 bases, and 19 bases separated the two germline ends. CDR1 is MDHEN, CDR2 SYDVKM, per germline.

The chain employs TRBV7-1 and TRBJ2-7, with 8 nucleotides matching TRBD1. TRBV7-1 is sorted into the ORF group, with uncertain function. V dropped 5 bases and J dropped 3; count of bases not matched to a gene: 6. The CDR3 extends over 14 amino acids. CDR3 nucleotides: TGTGCCAGCAGCCGAGGAGGGACAGGCTACGAGCAGTACTTC. This encodes CASSRGGTGYEQYF.

V gene TRBV6-8 combines with J gene TRBJ1-4; D uncertain. From germline, CDR1 is MNHGY and CDR2 SAAAGT. The CDR3 extends over 13 amino acids. The germline V and J ends were trimmed by 8 bases and 4 bases, with 11 bases remaining between them. For the CDR3, the DNA is TGTGCCAGCCTGATGCCCGTTAATGAAAAACTGTTTTTT. Protein product: CASLMPVNEKLFF.

The V gene is TRBV30, the J gene TRBJ2-1; tentatively, D is TRBD2 (6 bases). The V and J ends lost 2 bases and 9 bases respectively, with 20 bases between them. The CDR3 is 15 residues long. Germline lookup yields CDR1 GTSNPN and CDR2 SVGIG (reference sequence). The CDR3 loop is CAWSSERAVRGEQFF. The CDR3 DNA reads TGTGCCTGGAGTAGCGAGCGGGCCGTTCGAGGTGAGCAGTTCTTC.

The chain joins TRBV6-8 to TRBJ1-2; no reliable D call. V lost 5 bases and J 7 bases, leaving 14 bases between the germline ends. Germline CDR1 reads MNHGY; CDR2 reads SAAAGT. The CDR3 spans 13 residues. The CDR3 loop reads CASSESGTGGYTF. CDR3 DNA: TGTGCCAGCAGTGAGTCGGGAACGGGTGGCTACACCTTC.

The chain recombines TRBV7-1 with TRBJ2-7; maybe TRBD1 (6 bases). TRBV7-1 is recorded as an ORF, its role being uncertain. There are 13 residues in the CDR3. With 5 bases removed from V and 3 bases from J, the gap between germline ends came to 11 bases. CDR3 sequence (DNA): TGTGCCAGCAGCGCCGGACAGAGCTACGAGCAGTACTTC. As protein: CASSAGQSYEQYF.

This clone was counted between two and nine times. This CDR3 reads CASSSLLTGLYGYTF. The CDR3 DNA reads as TGTGCCAGCAGCTCCCTATTAACCGGCCTCTATGGCTACACCTTC. The chain employs TRBV11-3 and TRBJ1-2; D remains ambiguous. Trimming left V 4 bases short and J 4 bases short, with 16 bases between. The CDR3 spans 15 residues. Germline V gives CDR1 SGHNT, CDR2 YENEEA.

The chain combines TRBV12-5 with TRBJ1-1, with D possibly being TRBD1 (6 bases). The CDR3 runs to 14 residues. Germline V gene data show CDR1 as LGHNT and CDR2 as FRNRAP. CDR3 sequence: CASTFWGAQTEAFF. The DNA for the CDR3 is TGTGCCAGCACCTTCTGGGGGGCGCAAACTGAAGCTTTCTTT.

This sequence joins TRBV7-6 and TRBJ2-5; TRBD2 is a possible D gene (6 bases). Germline V lookup: CDR1 SGHVS, CDR2 FNYEAQ. The V and J ends lost 5 bases and 1 base respectively, with 11 bases between them. The CDR3 loop spans 14 amino acids. CDR3 amino acids: CASSPGGLQETQYF. CDR3 nucleotide sequence: TGTGCCAGCAGCCCTGGGGGACTCCAAGAGACCCAGTACTTC.

This clone appeared a single time. The junction departs from germline at one end; a sequencing error may be responsible. The CDR3 loop reads CAISTDRGNQPQHF. The CDR3 DNA reads as TGTGCCATCAGTACGGACAGGGGGAATCAGCCCCAGCATTTT. The rearrangement links TRBV6-8 to TRBJ1-5; 10 bases agree with TRBD1. Germline CDR1 MNHGY, CDR2 SAAAGT. The CDR3 consists of 14 residues.

This rearrangement joins TRBV23-1 to TRBJ1-3, with D possibly matching TRBD1 (6 bases). TRBV23-1 is labeled an ORF, and its function is uncertain. The CDR3 has 17 residues. With 6 bases removed from V and 0 bases from J, the gap between germline ends came to 18 bases. The CDR3 bases are TGCGCCAGCAGCTTGCGGGGGCGGGGAAACTCTGGAAACACCATATATTTT. It specifies CASSLRGRGNSGNTIYF.

There are a few counts of this clone. The chain joins TRBV11-3 to TRBJ1-1; 9 bases agree with TRBD1. CDR3 length equals 15 residues. Losses at the gene ends were 5 bases for V and 6 bases for J; bases not matched to a gene: 10. Germline V gives CDR1 SGHNT, CDR2 YENEEA. CDR3 bases: TGTGCCAGCAGCCTCAGCGGGACAGGGATCGCTGAAGCTTTCTTT. Protein product: CASSLSGTGIAEAFF.

V and J are TRBV10-2 and TRBJ1-1; D is uncertain. Deletions cut 2 bases from V and 1 base from J, with 11 bases between. This CDR3 is built from 15 residues. Per the germline V gene, CDR1 is WSHSY and CDR2 is SAAADI. The CDR3 here is CASSERRPPNTEAFF. CDR3 bases: TGCGCCAGCAGTGAGCGACGGCCGCCGAACACTGAAGCTTTCTTT.

This chain uses TRBV7-6 with TRBJ2-1, with D possibly being TRBD2 (7 bases). The germline V gene has CDR1 SGHVS and CDR2 FNYEAQ. Trimming removed 5 bases from V and 0 bases from J, with 14 bases in between. The CDR3 is 16 amino acids. The CDR3 is CASSPSGGLSYNEQFF. The CDR3 nucleotides are TGTGCCAGCAGCCCCTCCGGGGGGCTCTCCTACAATGAGCAGTTCTTC.

The CDR3 DNA is TGTGCCAGTAGCCGGGACAGGGCTGGAAACACCATATATTTT. Its translation is CASSRDRAGNTIYF. The genes are TRBV19 and TRBJ1-3, with 9 bases that match TRBD1. Germline V lookup: CDR1 LNHDA, CDR2 SQIVND (reference sequence). J lost 2 bases, V lost 6 bases, and 2 bases had no gene match. The CDR3 spans 14 residues.

The chain recombines TRBV6-8 with TRBJ1-2; D uncertain. Germline-derived CDR1 and CDR2 are MNHGY and SAAAGT. V was cut by 5 bases and J by 0 bases, with 10 bases left in between. The CDR3 has 14 residues. The CDR3 region is CASSSSGTNYGYTF. In nucleotides, the CDR3 is TGTGCCAGCAGTAGTTCGGGGACTAACTATGGCTACACCTTC.

The chain combines TRBV19 with TRBJ1-4; D ambiguous. Trimming left V 9 bases short and J 7 bases short, with 15 bases between. From germline, CDR1 is LNHDA and CDR2 SQIVND (reference sequence). This CDR3 contains 13 residues. The CDR3 loop is CASKGRLTEKLFF. The DNA for the CDR3 is TGTGCCAGCAAGGGCAGGTTGACTGAAAAACTGTTTTTT.

The rearrangement links TRBV18 to TRBJ2-1; 8 bases agree with TRBD2. The CDR3 is 17 residues long. J gave up 1 base and V 3 bases, and 8 bases lay outside the gene matches. The germline V gene encodes CDR1 KGHSH and CDR2 LQKENI. The CDR3 loop reads CASSPSGTRVSYNEQFF. The CDR3 DNA sequence: TGTGCCAGCTCACCCTCGGGGACTAGGGTTTCCTACAATGAGCAGTTCTTC. Supplemented by reference TRBV18 and TRBJ2-1, the full variable domain reads NAGVMQNPRHLVRRRGQEARLRCSPMKGHSHVYWYRQLPEEGLKFMVYLQKENIIDESGMPKERFSAEFPKEGPSILRIQQVVRGDSAAYFCASSPSGTRVSYNEQFFGPGTRLTVL.

The J gene is TRBJ2-7, the V gene TRBV11-3; no clear D gene. The V and J ends lost 4 bases and 7 bases respectively, with 23 bases between them. Germline values: CDR1 SGHNT, CDR2 YENEEA. CDR3 length equals 16 residues. The CDR3: CASSSALATPMGEQYF. The CDR3 bases are TGTGCCAGCAGCTCCGCTCTCGCGACACCCATGGGAGAGCAGTACTTC.

V is TRBV6-8 and J is TRBJ1-2; D remains ambiguous. In germline, CDR1 is MNHGY, CDR2 SAAAGT. The CDR3 has 13 amino acids. V lost 6 bases and J lost 0, with 8 bases in between. The CDR3 reads CASRKPSNYGYTF. CDR3 nucleotide sequence: TGTGCCAGCAGGAAGCCTTCTAACTATGGCTACACCTTC.

This rearrangement joins TRBV5-1 to TRBJ1-5; D is uncertain. CDR1 and CDR2 (germline): SGHRS, YFSETQ. V was cut by 0 bases and J by 2 bases, with 12 bases left in between. The CDR3 runs 16 residues. In nucleotides, the CDR3 is TGCGCCAGCAGCTTGGACGGCGGTGGAGGCAATCAGCCCCAGCATTTT. Encoded protein: CASSLDGGGGNQPQHF.

The chain combines TRBV6-8 with TRBJ2-1; D is undetermined. This CDR3 has 17 amino acids. V was trimmed by 0 bases and J by 0 bases, leaving 12 bases between them. The germline gives CDR1 MNHGY, CDR2 SAAAGT. The CDR3 DNA reads as TGTGCCAGCAGTTACTCGGCACTCCCGAGCTCCTACAATGAGCAGTTCTTC. Translating it yields CASSYSALPSSYNEQFF.

In its sample, this clone was seen once. This chain connects TRBV28 to TRBJ2-3; 13 bases are a match to TRBD2. Per germline, CDR1 MDHEN and CDR2 SYDVKM. This CDR3 spans 19 amino acids. The V segment lost 4 bases and the J segment 0 bases; nucleotides outside the gene matches: 10. CDR3 loop: CASSSPPGLAGLSTDTQYF. The CDR3 DNA sequence: TGTGCCAGCAGTTCTCCCCCGGGACTAGCGGGACTTAGCACAGATACGCAGTATTTT. Full variable domain (missing parts from reference TRBV28 and TRBJ2-3): DVKVTQSSRYLVKRTGEKVFLECVQDMDHENMFWYRQDPGLGLRLIYFSYDVKMKEKGDIPEGYSVSREKKERFSLILESASTNQTSMYLCASSSPPGLAGLSTDTQYFGPGTRLTVL.

The chain couples TRBV14 to TRBJ1-1, with D possibly being TRBD1 (6 bases). This CDR3 contains 17 residues. With 0 bases removed from V and 2 bases from J, the gap between germline ends came to 16 bases. The germline V gene has CDR1 SGHDN and CDR2 FVKESK. Written as DNA, the CDR3 is TGTGCCAGCAGCCAAGAGGGGGCAGGGCGCAGCAACACTGAAGCTTTCTTT. Its translation: CASSQEGAGRSNTEAFF. Full variable domain (rest looked up from reference TRBV14 and TRBJ1-1): EAGVTQFPSHSVIEKGQTVTLRCDPISGHDNLYWYRRVMGKEIKFLLHFVKESKQDESGMPNNRFLAERTGGTYSTLKVQPAELEDSGVYFCASSQEGAGRSNTEAFFGQGTRLTVV.